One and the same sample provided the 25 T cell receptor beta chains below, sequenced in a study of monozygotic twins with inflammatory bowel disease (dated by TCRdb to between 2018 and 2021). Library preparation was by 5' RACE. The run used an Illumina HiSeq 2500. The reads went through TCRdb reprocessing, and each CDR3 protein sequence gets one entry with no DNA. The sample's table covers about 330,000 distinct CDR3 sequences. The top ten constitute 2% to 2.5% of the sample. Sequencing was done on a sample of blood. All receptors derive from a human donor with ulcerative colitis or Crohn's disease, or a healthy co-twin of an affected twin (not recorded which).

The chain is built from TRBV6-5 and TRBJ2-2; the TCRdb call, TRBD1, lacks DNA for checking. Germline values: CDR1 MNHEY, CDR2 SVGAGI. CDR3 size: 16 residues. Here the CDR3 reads CASSYEYPSNTGELFF.

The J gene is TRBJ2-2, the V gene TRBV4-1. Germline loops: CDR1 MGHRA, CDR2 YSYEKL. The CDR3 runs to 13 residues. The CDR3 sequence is CASSLGDRGELFF.

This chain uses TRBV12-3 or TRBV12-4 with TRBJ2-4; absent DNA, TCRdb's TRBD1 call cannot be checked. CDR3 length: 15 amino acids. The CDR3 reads CASSSYGTGINIQYF.

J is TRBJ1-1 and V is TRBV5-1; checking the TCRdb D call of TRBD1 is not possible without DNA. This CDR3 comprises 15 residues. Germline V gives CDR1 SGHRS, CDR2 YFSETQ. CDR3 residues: CASAGQGRPNTEAFF.

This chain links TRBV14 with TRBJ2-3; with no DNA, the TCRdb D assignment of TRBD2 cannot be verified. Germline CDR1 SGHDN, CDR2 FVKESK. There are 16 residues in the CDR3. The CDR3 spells CASSPGTSGRADTQYF.

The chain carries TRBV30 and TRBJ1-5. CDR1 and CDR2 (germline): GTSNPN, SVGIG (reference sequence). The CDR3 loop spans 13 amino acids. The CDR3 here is CAWGRYSNQPQHF.

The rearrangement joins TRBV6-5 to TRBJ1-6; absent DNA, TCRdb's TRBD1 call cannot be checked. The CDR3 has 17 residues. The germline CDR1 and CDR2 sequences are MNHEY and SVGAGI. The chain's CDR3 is CASSYPRISGQGPPLHF.

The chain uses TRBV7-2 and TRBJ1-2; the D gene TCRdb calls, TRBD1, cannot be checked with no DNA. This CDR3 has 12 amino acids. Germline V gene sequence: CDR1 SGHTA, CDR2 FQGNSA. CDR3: CASSLDTVGYTF.

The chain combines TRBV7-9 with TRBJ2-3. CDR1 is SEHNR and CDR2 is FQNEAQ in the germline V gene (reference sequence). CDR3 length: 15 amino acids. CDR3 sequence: CASSFPVKKGDTQYF.

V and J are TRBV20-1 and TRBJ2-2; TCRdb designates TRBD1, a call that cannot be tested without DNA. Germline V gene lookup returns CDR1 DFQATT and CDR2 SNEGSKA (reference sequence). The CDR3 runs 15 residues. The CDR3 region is CSADPRTGTTGELFF.

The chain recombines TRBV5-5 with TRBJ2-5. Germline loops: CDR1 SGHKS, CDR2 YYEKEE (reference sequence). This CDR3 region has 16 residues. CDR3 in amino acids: CASSLELAKVQETQYF.

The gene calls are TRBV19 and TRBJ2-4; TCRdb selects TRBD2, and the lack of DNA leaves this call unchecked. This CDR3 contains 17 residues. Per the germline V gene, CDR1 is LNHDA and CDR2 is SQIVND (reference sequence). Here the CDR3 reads CATRRGAGREGKNIQYF. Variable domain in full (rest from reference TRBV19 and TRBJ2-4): DGGITQSPKYLFRKEGQNVTLSCEQNLNHDAMYWYRQDPGQGLRLIYYSQIVNDFQKGDIAEGYSVSREKKESFPLTVTSAQKNPTAFYLCATRRGAGREGKNIQYFGAGTRLSVL.

The CDR3 loop reads CASSIRRSGLAKNEQFF. The gene calls are TRBV7-2 and TRBJ2-1; checking the TCRdb D call of TRBD2 is not possible without DNA. The germline CDR1 and CDR2 sequences are SGHTA and FQGNSA. The CDR3 loop spans 17 amino acids.

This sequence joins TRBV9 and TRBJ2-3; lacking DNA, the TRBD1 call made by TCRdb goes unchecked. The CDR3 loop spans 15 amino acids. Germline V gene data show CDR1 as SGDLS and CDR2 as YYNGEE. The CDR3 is CASSAAGGLTDTQYF. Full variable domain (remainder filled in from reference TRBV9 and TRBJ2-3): DSGVTQTPKHLITATGQRVTLRCSPRSGDLSVYWYQQSLDQGLQFLIQYYNGEERAKGNILERFSAQQFPDLHSELNLSSLELGDSALYFCASSAAGGLTDTQYFGPGTRLTVL.

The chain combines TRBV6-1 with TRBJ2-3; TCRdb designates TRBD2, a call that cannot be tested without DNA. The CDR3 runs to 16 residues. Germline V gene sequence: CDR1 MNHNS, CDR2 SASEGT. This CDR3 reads CASSPGLGRVADTQYF.

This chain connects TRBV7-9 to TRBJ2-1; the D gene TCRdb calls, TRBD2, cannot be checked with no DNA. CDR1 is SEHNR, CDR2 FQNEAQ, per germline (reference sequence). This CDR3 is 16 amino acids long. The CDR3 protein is CASSAEERGQYNEQFF.

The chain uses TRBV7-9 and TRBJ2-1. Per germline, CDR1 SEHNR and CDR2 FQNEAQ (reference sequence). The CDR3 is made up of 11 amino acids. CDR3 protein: CASSLYGEQFF. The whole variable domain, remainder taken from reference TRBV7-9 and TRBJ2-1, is DTGVSQNPRHKITKRGQNVTFRCDPISEHNRLYWYRQTLGQGPEFLTYFQNEAQLEKSRLLSDRFSAERPKGSFSTLEIQRTEQGDSAMYLCASSLYGEQFFGPGTRLTVL.

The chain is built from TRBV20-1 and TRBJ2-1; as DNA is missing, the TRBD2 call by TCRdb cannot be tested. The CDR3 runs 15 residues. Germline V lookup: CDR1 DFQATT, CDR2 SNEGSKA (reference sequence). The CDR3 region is CSARRRVSSYNEQFF.

CDR3 amino acids: CASSVDLGTEAFF. The rearrangement uses TRBV9 and TRBJ1-1. The CDR3 is 13 residues long. The V gene's germline CDR1 is SGDLS and CDR2 YYNGEE.

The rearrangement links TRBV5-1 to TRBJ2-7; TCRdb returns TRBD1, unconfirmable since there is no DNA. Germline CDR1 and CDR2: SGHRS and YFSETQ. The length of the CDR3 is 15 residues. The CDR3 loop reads CASSFLGGQSYEQYF. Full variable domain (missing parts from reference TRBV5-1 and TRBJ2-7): KAGVTQTPRYLIKTRGQQVTLSCSPISGHRSVSWYQQTPGQGLQFLFEYFSETQRNKGNFPGRFSGRQFSNSRSEMNVSTLELGDSALYLCASSFLGGQSYEQYFGPGTRLTVT.

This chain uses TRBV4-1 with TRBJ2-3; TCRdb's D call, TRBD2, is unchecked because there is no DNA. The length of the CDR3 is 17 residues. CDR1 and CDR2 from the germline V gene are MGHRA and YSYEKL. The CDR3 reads CASSQALLAGGVDTQYF.

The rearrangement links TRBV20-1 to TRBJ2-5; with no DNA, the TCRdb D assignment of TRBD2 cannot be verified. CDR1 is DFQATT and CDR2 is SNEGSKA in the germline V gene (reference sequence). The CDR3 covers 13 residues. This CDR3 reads CSAVLAKQETQYF.

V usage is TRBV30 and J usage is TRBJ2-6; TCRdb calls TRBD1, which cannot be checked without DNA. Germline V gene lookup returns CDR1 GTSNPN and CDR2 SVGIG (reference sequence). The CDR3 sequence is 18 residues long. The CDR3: CAWSATPGGGSGANVLTF.

CDR3 protein: CASSVQAGTNYNEQFF. The chain uses TRBV9 and TRBJ2-1; the D call of TRBD2 rests on TCRdb alone, since no DNA is present to check it. The CDR3 has 16 amino acids. Germline CDR1 and CDR2: SGDLS and YYNGEE.

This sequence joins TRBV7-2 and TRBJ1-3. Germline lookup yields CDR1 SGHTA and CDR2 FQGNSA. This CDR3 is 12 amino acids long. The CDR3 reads CASSFDRNTIYF. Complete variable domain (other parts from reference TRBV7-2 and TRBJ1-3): GAGVSQSPSNKVTEKGKDVELRCDPISGHTALYWYRQSLGQGLEFLIYFQGNSAPDKSGLPSDRFSAERTGGSVSTLTIQRTQQEDSAVYLCASSFDRNTIYFGEGSWLTVV.